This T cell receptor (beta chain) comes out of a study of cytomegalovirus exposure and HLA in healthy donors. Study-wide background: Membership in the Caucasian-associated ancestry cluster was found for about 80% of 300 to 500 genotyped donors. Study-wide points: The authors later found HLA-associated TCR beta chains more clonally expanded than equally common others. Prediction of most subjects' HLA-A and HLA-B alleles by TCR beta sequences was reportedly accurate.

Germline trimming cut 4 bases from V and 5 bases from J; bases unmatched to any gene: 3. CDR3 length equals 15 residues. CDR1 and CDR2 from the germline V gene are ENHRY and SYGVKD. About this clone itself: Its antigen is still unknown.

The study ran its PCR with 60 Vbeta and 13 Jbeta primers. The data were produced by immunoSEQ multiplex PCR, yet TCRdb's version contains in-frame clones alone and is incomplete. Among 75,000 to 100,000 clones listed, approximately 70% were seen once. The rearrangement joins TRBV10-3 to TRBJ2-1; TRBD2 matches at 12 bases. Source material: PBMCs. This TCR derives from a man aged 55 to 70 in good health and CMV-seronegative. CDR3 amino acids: CAISGRLAGDNEQFF. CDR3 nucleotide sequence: TGTGCCATCAGTGGGAGACTAGCGGGGGACAATGAGCAGTTCTTC.